This TCR beta chain was documented in a study of regulatory T cells in long-lasting Graves disease. The CDR3 sequence is 14 residues long. In germline, CDR1 is LNHDA, CDR2 SQIVND (reference sequence). J lost 0 bases, V lost 6 bases, and 4 bases had no gene match. As to this clonotype: Its antigen is still unknown.

Library construction for TCR beta used iRepertoire HTBI primers and Arm-PCR of CDR3 regions. Via MiXCR, TCRdb re-called the multiplex PCR reads, giving one row per CDR3 protein. The repertoire holds roughly 500,000 distinct CDR3 sequences, with approximately 15% as singletons. Indicated time point: newly diagnosed GD, antithyroid drugs for less than 3 months. The TCR library used RNA extracted from PBMCs. General observations from the study: Tissue studied was limited to peripheral blood, excluding thyroid tissue.

These data were also reused for a study on T cells in Graves' hyperthyroidism and ophthalmopathy.

Specimen: peripheral blood mononuclear cells (PBMCs), collected at new diagnosis, from a patient treated with antithyroid drugs. The clonotype was recovered from a man aged 25 to 40 with Graves disease. The chain joins TRBV19 to TRBJ1-2, with TRBD1 matching over 7 bases. The CDR3: CASRPGQSNYGYTF. The CDR3 DNA is TGTGCCAGTAGGCCGGGACAGTCTAACTATGGCTACACCTTC.